This T cell receptor (beta chain) was identified in a study of identical twins. This CDR3 spans 15 amino acids. Germline assignment: CDR1 MNHNS and CDR2 SASEGT. Trimming took off 8 bases at V and 0 bases at J, with 15 bases between the two ends. TCRdb re-derived calls from the 5' RACE reads in MiXCR, one entry per CDR3 protein. The sample has fewer than 900,000 distinct CDR3 sequences, roughly 18% seen once. These same data were also listed under a study on T cells expressing NK-cell markers.

This clonotype was obtained from a woman aged 18 to 35 in good health. The source material was PBMCs. This chain connects TRBV6-1 to TRBJ2-3; D unresolved. CDR3 in amino acids: CASWVRGQSTDTQYF. The DNA for the CDR3 is TGTGCCAGCTGGGTGCGCGGTCAGAGCACAGATACGCAGTATTTT.